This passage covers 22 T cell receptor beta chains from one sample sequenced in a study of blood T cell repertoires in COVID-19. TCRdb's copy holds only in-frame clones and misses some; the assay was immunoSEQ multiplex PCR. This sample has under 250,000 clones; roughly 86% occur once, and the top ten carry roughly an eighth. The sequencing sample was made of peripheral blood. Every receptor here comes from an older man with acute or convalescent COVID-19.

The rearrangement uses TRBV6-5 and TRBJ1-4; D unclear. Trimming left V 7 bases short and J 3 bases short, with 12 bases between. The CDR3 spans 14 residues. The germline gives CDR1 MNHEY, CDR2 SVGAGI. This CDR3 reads CASMRRVANEKLFF. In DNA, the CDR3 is TGTGCCAGCATGAGGAGGGTAGCTAATGAAAAACTGTTTTTT.

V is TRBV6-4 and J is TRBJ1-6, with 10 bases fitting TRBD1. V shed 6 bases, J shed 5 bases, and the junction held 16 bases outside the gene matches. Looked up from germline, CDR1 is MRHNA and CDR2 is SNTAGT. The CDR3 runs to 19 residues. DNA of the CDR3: TGTGCCAGCAGCCAATTCTCAACCGGGACAGGGGCTAATAATTCACCCCTCCACTTT. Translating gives CASSQFSTGTGANNSPLHF.

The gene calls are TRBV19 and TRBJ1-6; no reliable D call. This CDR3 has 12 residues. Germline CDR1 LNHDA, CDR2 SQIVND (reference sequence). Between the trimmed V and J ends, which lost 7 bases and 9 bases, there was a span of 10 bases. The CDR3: CASIGRSSPLHF. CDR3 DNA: TGTGCCAGTATAGGTAGGAGTTCACCCCTCCACTTT. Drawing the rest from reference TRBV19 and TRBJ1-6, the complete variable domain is DGGITQSPKYLFRKEGQNVTLSCEQNLNHDAMYWYRQDPGQGLRLIYYSQIVNDFQKGDIAEGYSVSREKKESFPLTVTSAQKNPTAFYLCASIGRSSPLHFGNGTRLTVT.

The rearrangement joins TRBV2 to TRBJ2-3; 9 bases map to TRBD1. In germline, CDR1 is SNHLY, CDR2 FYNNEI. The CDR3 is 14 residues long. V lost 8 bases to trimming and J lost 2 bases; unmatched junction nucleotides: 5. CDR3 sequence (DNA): TGTGCCAGCGGGGGACAGGGATACACAGATACGCAGTATTTT. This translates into CASGGQGYTDTQYF.

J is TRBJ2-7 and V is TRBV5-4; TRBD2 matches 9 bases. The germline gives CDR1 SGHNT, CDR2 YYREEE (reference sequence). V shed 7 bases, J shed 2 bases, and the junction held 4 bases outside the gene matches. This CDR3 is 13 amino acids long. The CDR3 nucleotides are TGTGCCAGCGGGCTAGCGGGGACCTACGAGCAGTACTTC. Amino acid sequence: CASGLAGTYEQYF.

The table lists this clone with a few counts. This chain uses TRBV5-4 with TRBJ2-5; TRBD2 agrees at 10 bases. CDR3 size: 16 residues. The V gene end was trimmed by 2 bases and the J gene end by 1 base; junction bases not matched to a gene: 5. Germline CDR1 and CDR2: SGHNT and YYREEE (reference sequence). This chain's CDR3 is CASSLELAGSQETQYF. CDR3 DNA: TGTGCCAGCAGCTTAGAACTAGCGGGATCCCAAGAGACCCAGTACTTC.

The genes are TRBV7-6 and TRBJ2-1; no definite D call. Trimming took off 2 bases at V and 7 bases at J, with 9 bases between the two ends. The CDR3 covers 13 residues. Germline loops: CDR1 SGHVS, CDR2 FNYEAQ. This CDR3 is CASSLLSGNEQFF. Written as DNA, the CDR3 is TGTGCCAGCAGCTTACTGTCAGGAAATGAGCAGTTCTTC.

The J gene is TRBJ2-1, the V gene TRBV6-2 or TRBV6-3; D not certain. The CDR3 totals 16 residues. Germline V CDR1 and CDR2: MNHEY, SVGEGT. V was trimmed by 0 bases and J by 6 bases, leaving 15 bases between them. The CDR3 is CASSYSRRRPSNEQFF. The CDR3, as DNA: TGTGCCAGCAGTTACTCGCGGAGACGTCCTAGCAATGAGCAGTTCTTC.

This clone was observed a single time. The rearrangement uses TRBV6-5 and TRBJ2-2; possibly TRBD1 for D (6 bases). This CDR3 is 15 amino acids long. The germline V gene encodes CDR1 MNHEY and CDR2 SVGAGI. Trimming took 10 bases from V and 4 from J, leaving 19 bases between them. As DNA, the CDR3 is TGTGCCACCCGTACAGGGAACTCGGGCACCGGGGAGCTGTTTTTT. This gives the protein CATRTGNSGTGELFF.

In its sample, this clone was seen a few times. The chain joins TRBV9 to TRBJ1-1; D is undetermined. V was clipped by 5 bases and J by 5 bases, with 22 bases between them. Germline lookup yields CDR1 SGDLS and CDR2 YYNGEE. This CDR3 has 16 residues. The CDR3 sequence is CASSPYGVPWRTEAFF. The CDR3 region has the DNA TGTGCCAGCAGTCCTTACGGGGTCCCATGGAGGACTGAAGCTTTCTTT.

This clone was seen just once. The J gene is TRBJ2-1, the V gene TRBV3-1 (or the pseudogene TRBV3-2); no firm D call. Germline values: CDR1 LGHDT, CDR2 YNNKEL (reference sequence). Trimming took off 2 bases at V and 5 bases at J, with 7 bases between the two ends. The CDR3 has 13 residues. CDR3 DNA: TGTGCCAGCAGCCAATTTCAGGACAATGAGCAGTTCTTC. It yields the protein CASSQFQDNEQFF.

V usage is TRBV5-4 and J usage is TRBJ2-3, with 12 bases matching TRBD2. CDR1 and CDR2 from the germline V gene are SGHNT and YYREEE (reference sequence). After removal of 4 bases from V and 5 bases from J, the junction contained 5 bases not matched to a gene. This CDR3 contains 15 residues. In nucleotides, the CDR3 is TGTGCCAGCAGCCAGACTAGCGGGAGTCGAGATACGCAGTATTTT. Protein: CASSQTSGSRDTQYF.

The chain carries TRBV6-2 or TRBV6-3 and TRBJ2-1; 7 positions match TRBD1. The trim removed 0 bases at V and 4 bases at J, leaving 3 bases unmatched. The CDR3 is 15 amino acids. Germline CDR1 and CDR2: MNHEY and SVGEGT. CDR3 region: CASSYSQGVYNEQFF. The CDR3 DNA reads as TGTGCCAGCAGTTACTCTCAGGGGGTTTACAATGAGCAGTTCTTC.

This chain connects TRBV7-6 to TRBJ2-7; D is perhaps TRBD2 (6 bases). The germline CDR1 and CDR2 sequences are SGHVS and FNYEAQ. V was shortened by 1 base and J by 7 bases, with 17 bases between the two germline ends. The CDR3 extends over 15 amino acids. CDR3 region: CASSLVVGRAGEQYF. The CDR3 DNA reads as TGTGCCAGCAGCTTAGTAGTGGGCCGTGCGGGGGAGCAGTACTTC.

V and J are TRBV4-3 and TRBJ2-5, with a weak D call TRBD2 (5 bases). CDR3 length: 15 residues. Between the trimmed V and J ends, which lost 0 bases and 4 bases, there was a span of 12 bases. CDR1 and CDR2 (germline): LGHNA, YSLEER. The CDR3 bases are TGCGCCAGCAGCCAAGACTGGGGAGTTGGAGAGACCCAGTACTTC. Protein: CASSQDWGVGETQYF.

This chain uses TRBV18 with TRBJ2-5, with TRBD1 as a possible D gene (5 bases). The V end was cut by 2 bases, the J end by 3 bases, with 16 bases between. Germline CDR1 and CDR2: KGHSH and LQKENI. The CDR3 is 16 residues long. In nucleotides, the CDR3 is TGTGCCAGCTCACCAGATGTAAGGACATACAAAGAGACCCAGTACTTC. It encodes CASSPDVRTYKETQYF.

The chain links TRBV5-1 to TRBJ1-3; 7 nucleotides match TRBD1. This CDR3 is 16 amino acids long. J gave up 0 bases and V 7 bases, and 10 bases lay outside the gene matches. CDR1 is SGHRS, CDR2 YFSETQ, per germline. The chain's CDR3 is CASAGQEGHSGNTIYF. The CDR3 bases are TGCGCCAGCGCTGGACAGGAGGGACACTCTGGAAACACCATATATTTT.

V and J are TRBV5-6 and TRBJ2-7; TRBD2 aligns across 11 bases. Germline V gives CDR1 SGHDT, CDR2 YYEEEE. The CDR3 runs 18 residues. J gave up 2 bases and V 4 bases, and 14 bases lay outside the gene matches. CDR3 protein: CASSLYILTSGVTYEQYF. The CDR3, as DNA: TGTGCCAGCAGCCTGTACATTCTGACTAGCGGGGTAACCTACGAGCAGTACTTC.

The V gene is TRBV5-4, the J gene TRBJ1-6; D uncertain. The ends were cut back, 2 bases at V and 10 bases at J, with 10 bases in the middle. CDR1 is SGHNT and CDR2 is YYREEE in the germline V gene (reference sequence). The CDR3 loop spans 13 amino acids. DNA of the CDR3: TGTGCCAGCAGCTTCGGAGGGAACTCACCCCTCCACTTT. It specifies CASSFGGNSPLHF.

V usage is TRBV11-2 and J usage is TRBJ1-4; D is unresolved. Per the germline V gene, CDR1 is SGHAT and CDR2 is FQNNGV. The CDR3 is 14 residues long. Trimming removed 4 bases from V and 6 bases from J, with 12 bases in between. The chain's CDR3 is CASSSPGMHEKLFF. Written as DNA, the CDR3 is TGTGCCAGCAGCTCCCCCGGGATGCATGAAAAACTGTTTTTT.

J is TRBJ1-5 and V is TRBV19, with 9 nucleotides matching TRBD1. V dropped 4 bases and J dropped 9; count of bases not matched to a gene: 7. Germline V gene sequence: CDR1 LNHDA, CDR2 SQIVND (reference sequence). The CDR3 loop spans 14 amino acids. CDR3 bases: TGTGCCAGTAGTACCGGGACAGGGTTGGGGCCCCAGCATTTT. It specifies CASSTGTGLGPQHF.

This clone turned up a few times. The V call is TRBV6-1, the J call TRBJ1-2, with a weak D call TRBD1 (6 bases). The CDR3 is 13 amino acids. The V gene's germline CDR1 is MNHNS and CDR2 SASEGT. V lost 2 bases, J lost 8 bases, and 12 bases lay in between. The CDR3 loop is CASSEFDRWGYTF. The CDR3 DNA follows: TGTGCCAGCAGTGAATTCGACAGGTGGGGCTACACCTTC.